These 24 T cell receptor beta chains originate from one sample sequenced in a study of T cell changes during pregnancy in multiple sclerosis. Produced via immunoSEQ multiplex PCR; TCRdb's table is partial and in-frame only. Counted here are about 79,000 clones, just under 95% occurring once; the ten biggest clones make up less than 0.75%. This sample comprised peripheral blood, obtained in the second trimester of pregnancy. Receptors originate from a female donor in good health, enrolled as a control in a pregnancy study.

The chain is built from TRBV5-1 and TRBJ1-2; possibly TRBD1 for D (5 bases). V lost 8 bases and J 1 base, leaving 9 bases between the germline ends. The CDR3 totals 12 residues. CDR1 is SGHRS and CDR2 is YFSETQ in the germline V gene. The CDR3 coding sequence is TGCGCCAGTCGGGGGGGTAACTATGGCTACACCTTC. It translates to CASRGGNYGYTF.

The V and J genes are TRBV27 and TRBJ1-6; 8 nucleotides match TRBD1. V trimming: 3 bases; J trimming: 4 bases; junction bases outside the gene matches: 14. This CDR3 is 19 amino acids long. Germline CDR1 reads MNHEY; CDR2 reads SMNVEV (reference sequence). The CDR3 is CASSFGGQETRLYNSPLHF. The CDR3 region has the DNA TGTGCCAGCAGTTTTGGGGGACAGGAGACCCGTCTTTATAATTCACCCCTCCACTTT.

CDR3 in amino acids: CASSLRQGIRTEAFF. CDR3 nucleotides: TGTGCCAGCAGTCTCCGACAGGGGATTAGAACTGAAGCTTTCTTT. The V and J genes are TRBV6-5 and TRBJ1-1; TRBD1 agrees at 8 bases. The ends lost 5 bases at V and 5 bases at J; junction bases unmatched: 10. Germline V gives CDR1 MNHEY, CDR2 SVGAGI. The length of the CDR3 is 15 residues.

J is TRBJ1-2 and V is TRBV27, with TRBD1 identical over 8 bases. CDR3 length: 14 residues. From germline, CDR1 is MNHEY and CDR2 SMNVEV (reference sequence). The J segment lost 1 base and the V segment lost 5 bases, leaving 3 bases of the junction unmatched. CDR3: CASSPDRGNYGYTF. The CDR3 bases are TGTGCCAGCAGTCCTGACAGGGGTAACTATGGCTACACCTTC.

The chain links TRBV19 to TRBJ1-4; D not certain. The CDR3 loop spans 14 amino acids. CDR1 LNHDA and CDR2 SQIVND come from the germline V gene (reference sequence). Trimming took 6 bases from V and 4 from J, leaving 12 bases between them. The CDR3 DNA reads TGTGCCAGTAGCAACGGTGTTGGTAATGAAAAACTGTTTTTT. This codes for CASSNGVGNEKLFF. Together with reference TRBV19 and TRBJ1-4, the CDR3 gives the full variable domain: DGGITQSPKYLFRKEGQNVTLSCEQNLNHDAMYWYRQDPGQGLRLIYYSQIVNDFQKGDIAEGYSVSREKKESFPLTVTSAQKNPTAFYLCASSNGVGNEKLFFGSGTQLSVL.

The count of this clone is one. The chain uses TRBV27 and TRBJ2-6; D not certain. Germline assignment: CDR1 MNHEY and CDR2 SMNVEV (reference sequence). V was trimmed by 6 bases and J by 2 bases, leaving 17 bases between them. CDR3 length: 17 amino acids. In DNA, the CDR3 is TGTGCCAGCAGCCTAGGCCCCCTCCGGGCTGGGGCCAACGTCCTGACTTTC. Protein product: CASSLGPLRAGANVLTF.

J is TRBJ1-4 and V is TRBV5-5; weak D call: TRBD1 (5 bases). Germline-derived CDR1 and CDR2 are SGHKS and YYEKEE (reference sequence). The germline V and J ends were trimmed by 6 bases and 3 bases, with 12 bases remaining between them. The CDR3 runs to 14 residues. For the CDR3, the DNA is TGTGCCAGCACCCGACAGATTCCTAATGAAAAACTGTTTTTT. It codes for CASTRQIPNEKLFF.

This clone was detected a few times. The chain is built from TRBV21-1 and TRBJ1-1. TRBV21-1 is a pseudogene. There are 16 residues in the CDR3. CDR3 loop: CASSKDRGTPSAEAFF. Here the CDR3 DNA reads TGTGCCAGCAGCAAAGATCGAGGCACCCCGAGCGCTGAAGCTTTCTTT.

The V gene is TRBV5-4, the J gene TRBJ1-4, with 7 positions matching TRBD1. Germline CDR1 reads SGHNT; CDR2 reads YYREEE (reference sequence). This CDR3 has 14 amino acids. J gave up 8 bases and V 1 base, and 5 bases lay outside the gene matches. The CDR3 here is CASSLQGDGEKLFF. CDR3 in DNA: TGTGCCAGCAGCTTGCAGGGGGATGGGGAAAAACTGTTTTTT.

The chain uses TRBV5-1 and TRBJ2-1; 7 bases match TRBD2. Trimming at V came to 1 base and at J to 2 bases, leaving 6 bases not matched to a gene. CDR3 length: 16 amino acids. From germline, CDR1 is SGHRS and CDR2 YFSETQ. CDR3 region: CASSLLGTTTYNEQFF. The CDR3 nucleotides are TGCGCCAGCAGCTTGTTAGGGACTACAACCTACAATGAGCAGTTCTTC.

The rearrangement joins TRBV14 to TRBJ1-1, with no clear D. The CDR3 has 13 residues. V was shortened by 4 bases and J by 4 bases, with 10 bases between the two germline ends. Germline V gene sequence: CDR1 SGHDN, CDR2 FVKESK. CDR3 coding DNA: TGTGCCAGCAGCCCCCCGAGGCCCACTGAAGCTTTCTTT. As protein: CASSPPRPTEAFF.

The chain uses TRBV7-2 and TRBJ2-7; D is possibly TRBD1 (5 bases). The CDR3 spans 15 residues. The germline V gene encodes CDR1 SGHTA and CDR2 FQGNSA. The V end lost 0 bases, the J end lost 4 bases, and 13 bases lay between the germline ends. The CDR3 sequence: CASSLALGEGYEQYF. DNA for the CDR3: TGTGCCAGCAGCTTAGCCCTAGGGGAAGGGTACGAGCAGTACTTC.

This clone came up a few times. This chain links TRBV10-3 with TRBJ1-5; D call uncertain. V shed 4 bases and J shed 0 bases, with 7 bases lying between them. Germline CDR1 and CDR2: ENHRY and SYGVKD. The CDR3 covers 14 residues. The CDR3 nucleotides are TGTGCCATCAGTGGGCAGTATAGCAATCAGCCCCAGCATTTT. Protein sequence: CAISGQYSNQPQHF.

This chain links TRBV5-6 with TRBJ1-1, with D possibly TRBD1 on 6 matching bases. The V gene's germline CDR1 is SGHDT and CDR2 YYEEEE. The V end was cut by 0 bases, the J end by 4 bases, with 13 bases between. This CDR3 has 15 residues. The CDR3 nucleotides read TGTGCCAGCAGCTTGGGGCACAGGGTAGGCACTGAAGCTTTCTTT. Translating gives CASSLGHRVGTEAFF.

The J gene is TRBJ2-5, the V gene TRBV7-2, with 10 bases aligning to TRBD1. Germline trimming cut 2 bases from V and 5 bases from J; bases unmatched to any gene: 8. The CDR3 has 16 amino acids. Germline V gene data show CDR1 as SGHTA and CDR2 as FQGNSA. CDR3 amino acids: CASSLSRQGALETQYF. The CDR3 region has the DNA TGTGCCAGCAGCTTATCCAGACAGGGGGCTTTGGAGACCCAGTACTTC.

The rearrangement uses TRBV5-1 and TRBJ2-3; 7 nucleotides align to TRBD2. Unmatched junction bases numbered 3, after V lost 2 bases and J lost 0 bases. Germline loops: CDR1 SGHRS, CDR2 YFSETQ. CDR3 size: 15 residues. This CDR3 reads CASSFSGASTDTQYF. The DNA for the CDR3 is TGCGCCAGCAGCTTCAGCGGGGCAAGCACAGATACGCAGTATTTT.

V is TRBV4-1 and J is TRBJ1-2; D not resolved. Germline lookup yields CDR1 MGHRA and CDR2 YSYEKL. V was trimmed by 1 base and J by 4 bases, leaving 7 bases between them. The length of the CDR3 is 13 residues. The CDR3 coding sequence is TGCGCCAGCAGCCAAGCCTCGGTCTATGGCTACACCTTC. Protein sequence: CASSQASVYGYTF.

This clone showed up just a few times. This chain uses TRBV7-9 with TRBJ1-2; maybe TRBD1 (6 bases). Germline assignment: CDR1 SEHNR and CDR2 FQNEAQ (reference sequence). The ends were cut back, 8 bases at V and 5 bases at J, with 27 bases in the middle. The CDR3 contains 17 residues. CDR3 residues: CASLDLERGSGTYGYTF. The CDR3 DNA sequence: TGTGCCAGCTTGGATCTTGAAAGGGGGTCAGGAACTTATGGCTACACCTTC. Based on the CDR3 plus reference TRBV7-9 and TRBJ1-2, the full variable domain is DTGVSQNPRHKITKRGQNVTFRCDPISEHNRLYWYRQTLGQGPEFLTYFQNEAQLEKSRLLSDRFSAERPKGSFSTLEIQRTEQGDSAMYLCASLDLERGSGTYGYTFGSGTRLTVV.

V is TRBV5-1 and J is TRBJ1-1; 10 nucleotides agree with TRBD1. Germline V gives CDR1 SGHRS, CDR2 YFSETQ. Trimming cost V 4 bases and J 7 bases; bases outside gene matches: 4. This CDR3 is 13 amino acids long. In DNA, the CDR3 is TGCGCCAGCAGCGAAAGGACAGGGGGTGAAGCTTTCTTT. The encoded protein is CASSERTGGEAFF.

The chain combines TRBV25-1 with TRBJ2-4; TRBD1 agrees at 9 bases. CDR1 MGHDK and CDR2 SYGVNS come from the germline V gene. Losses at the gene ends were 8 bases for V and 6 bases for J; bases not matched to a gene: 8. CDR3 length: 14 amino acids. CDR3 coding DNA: TGTGCCAGCGGGGGGGGACAGGGATTAAACATTCAGTACTTC. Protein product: CASGGGQGLNIQYF.

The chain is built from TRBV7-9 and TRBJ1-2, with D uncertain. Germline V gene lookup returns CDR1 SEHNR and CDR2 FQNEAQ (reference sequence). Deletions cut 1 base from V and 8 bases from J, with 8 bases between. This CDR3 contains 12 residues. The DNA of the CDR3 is TGTGCCAGCAGCTTAGATCCCCTGGGCTACACCTTC. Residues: CASSLDPLGYTF.

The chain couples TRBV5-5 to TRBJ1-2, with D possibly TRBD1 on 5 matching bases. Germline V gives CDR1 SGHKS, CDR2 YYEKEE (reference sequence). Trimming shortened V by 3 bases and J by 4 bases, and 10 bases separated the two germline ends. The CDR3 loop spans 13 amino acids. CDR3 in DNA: TGTGCCAGCAGCTCCGCGGGGGGCTATGGCTACACCTTC. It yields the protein CASSSAGGYGYTF.

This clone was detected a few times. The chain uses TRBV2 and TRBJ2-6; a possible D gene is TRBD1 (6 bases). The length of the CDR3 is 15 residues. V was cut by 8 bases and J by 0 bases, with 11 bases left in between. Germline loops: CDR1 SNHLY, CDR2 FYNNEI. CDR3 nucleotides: TGTGCCAGCGGACAGCCGATCTCTGGGGCCAACGTCCTGACTTTC. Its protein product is CASGQPISGANVLTF.

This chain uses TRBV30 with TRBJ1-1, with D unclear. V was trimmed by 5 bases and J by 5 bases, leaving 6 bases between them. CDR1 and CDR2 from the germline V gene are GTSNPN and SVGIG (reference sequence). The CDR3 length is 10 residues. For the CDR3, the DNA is TGTGCCTGGGAGTTAACTGAAGCTTTCTTT. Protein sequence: CAWELTEAFF.